This T cell receptor (beta chain) was obtained from a study of blood T cell repertoires in COVID-19. Across the whole study: Specimens from acute and convalescent COVID-19 originated in the United States, Italy and Spain.

Germline V lookup: CDR1 GTSNPN, CDR2 SVGIG (reference sequence). This CDR3 contains 14 residues. J gave up 4 bases and V 1 base, and 5 bases lay outside the gene matches. Original processing notes: Amplified reference gene primers provided the basis for estimating nucleated cell counts. Clones were read by immunoSEQ multiplex PCR, and TCRdb kept only the in-frame ones, dropping some. D and trimming come from the DNA, and the V and J calls and clone size come from that table. The data contain 100,000 to 150,000 clones, around three quarters of them singletons. Sequenced material: peripheral blood. The receptor was derived from a man aged 40-49 years with active or convalescent COVID-19. This chain connects TRBV30 to TRBJ1-1; TRBD1 matches at 8 bases. CDR3 residues: CAWSARGRITEAFF. The CDR3 region has the DNA TGTGCCTGGAGTGCCAGGGGGCGAATCACTGAAGCTTTCTTT.